This T cell receptor (beta chain) comes out of a study of radiotherapy plus CTLA-4 blockade in lung cancer. Study observations and caveats: Early shifts in blood T cell clones, with interferon-beta, reportedly predicted response best.

Clones were sequenced by immunoSEQ multiplex PCR, and TCRdb holds only the in-frame ones, with some missing. The sample lists some 60,000 clones; less than 85% were seen once. Trimming cost V 2 bases and J 1 base, with 13 bases left between them. The CDR3 is 16 residues long. CDR1 is SGHDT and CDR2 is YYEEEE in the germline V gene. Chemo-refractory metastatic non-small-cell lung cancer patients were treated with focal radiation plus CTLA-4 blockade with ipilimumab. About this clone itself: What it recognizes is unknown.

The sample here was peripheral blood, taken from a patient treated with radiotherapy plus ipilimumab. This sequence joins TRBV5-6 and TRBJ1-5; maybe TRBD1 (6 bases). The TCR comes from a human donor with non-small cell lung cancer who had a complete response to radiotherapy plus ipilimumab. CDR3 residues: CASSFNLGQSNQPQHF. For the CDR3, the DNA is TGTGCCAGCAGCTTCAATTTAGGACAGAGCAATCAGCCCCAGCATTTT.